This T cell receptor beta chain was recovered during a study of CD8 T cells in ankylosing spondylitis. Study observations and caveats: Disease-associated clones were reportedly significantly overrepresented in matched ankylosing spondylitis synovial fluid.

Generation of TCR beta libraries employed quantitative 5'-RACE incorporating molecular barcodes. TCRdb recomputed calls from the 5' RACE reads with MiXCR, one row per CDR3 protein. The sample contains about 240,000 distinct CDR3 sequences, about 10% of which appear only once. This CDR3 has 14 residues. Unmatched junction bases numbered 7, after V lost 6 bases and J lost 5 bases. Germline lookup yields CDR1 LGHDT and CDR2 YNNKEL (reference sequence). This clonotype was seen at least ten times. What it binds is unknown. This receptor was obtained from a male donor with ankylosing spondylitis or in good health (not recorded which). The specimen was blood, either unsorted or a sorted T cell fraction (not recorded which). The V call is TRBV3-1, the J call TRBJ2-7, with TRBD1 matching over 10 bases. CDR3 nucleotide sequence: TGTGCCAGCAGGAGGGGACAGGGGAACCACGAGCAGTACTTC. Residues: CASRRGQGNHEQYF.